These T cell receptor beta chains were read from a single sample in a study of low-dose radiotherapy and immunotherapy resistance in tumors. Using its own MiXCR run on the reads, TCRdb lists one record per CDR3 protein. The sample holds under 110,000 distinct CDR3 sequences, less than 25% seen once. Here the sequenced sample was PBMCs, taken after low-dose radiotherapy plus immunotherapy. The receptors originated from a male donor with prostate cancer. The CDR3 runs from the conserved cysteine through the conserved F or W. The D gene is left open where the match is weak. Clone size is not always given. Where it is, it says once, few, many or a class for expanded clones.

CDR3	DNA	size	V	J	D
CASSSVTGLRNTEAFF	TGTGCCAGCAGCTCTGTTACGGGTTTAAGGAACACTGAAGCTTTCTTT	many	TRBV7-9	TRBJ1-1	.
CSAIPYRVPEAFF	TGCAGTGCTATACCCTACAGGGTCCCTGAAGCTTTCTTT	many	TRBV20-1	TRBJ1-1	.
CASSPRHEKLFF	TGTGCCAGCAGCCCCAGGCATGAAAAACTGTTTTTT	many	TRBV4-2	TRBJ1-4	.
CASSESAGQVYGYTF	TGTGCCAGCAGTGAATCCGCGGGACAGGTCTATGGCTACACCTTC	many	TRBV25-1	TRBJ1-2	TRBD1
CASSFPSEGGSPLHF	TGTGCCAGCAGTTTTCCCTCTGAGGGGGGATCACCCCTCCACTTT	many	TRBV28	TRBJ1-6	.
CASSGTGDGQPQHF	TGTGCCAGTAGCGGGACAGGGGACGGGCAGCCCCAGCATTTT	.	TRBV19	TRBJ1-5	TRBD1
CASRRDRGQSGTGELFF	TGTGCCAGCAGGAGGGACAGGGGGCAATCCGGCACCGGGGAGCTGTTTTTT	many	TRBV27	TRBJ2-2	TRBD1
CASSVGQVYEETQYF	TGTGCCAGCAGTGTAGGACAGGTCTATGAAGAGACCCAGTACTTC	.	TRBV25-1	TRBJ2-5	TRBD1
CASRAVSSTDTQYF	TGCGCCAGTCGAGCGGTGTCTAGCACAGATACGCAGTATTTT	many	TRBV5-1	TRBJ2-3	.
CSVDLRSREQTQYF	TGCAGCGTTGACTTGCGATCGAGGGAGCAGACCCAGTACTTC	many	TRBV29-1	TRBJ2-5	.
CASSTGQENSPLHF	TGTGCCAGCAGCACAGGACAGGAGAATTCACCCCTCCACTTT	many	TRBV21-1	TRBJ1-6	.
CASSSRSTSGGSSYNEQFF	TGCGCCAGCAGCTCCCGATCGACTAGCGGGGGGAGCTCCTACAATGAGCAGTTCTTC	.	TRBV5-1	TRBJ2-1	TRBD2
CASSLQQGRNEQFF	TGTGCCAGCAGCTTACAACAGGGGAGGAATGAGCAGTTCTTC	many	TRBV13	TRBJ2-1	.
CATTGGLHAGTQYF	TGTGCCACCACGGGAGGGCTCCACGCAGGGACCCAGTACTTC	.	TRBV28	TRBJ2-5	TRBD2
CAISPAVGEQFF	TGTGCCATCAGCCCTGCGGTTGGCGAGCAGTTCTTC	many	TRBV10-3	TRBJ2-1	.
CASSGLRAGEQYF	TGTGCCAGCAGTGGGTTGCGGGCCGGCGAGCAGTACTTC	.	TRBV28	TRBJ2-7	.
CATSRRGENIQYF	TGTGCCACCTCCCGCAGGGGAGAAAACATTCAGTACTTC	many	TRBV27	TRBJ2-4	.
CAIEPGQGPAETQYF	TGTGCCATCGAACCGGGACAGGGTCCCGCGGAGACCCAGTACTTC	.	TRBV6-2/TRBV6-3	TRBJ2-5	TRBD1
CASRGQGGVLEQFF	TGTGCCAGCAGGGGACAGGGAGGAGTTTTGGAGCAGTTCTTC	many	TRBV27	TRBJ2-1	TRBD1
CASSRLASYNEQFF	TGTGCCAGTAGTAGGCTAGCATCCTACAATGAGCAGTTCTTC	many	TRBV19	TRBJ2-1	.
CASSFFATNEKLFF	TGTGCCAGCAGCTTCTTTGCAACTAATGAAAAACTGTTTTTT	many	TRBV5-6	TRBJ1-4	.
CSEERQAPEAFF	TGCAGCGAAGAACGACAGGCCCCTGAAGCTTTCTTT	many	TRBV29-1	TRBJ1-1	.
CASSEVNEQYF	TGTGCCAGCAGTGAAGTGAACGAGCAGTACTTC	many	TRBV6-1	TRBJ2-7	.
CASSLIQETQYF	TGTGCCAGCAGTTTGATACAAGAGACCCAGTACTTC	many	TRBV6-6	TRBJ2-5	.
CASSPQGGNQPQHF	TGTGCCAGCAGCCCCCAGGGGGGCAATCAGCCCCAGCATTTT	many	TRBV7-2	TRBJ1-5	TRBD1
CATSRDRGNTGELFF	TGTGCCACCAGCCGGGACAGGGGGAACACCGGGGAGCTGTTTTTT	many	TRBV15	TRBJ2-2	TRBD1
CSASHTDTQYF	TGCAGTGCTAGCCACACAGATACGCAGTATTTT	many	TRBV20-1	TRBJ2-3	.
CASSTQGLAVEDTQYF	TGTGCCAGCAGTACCCAGGGACTAGCGGTCGAAGATACGCAGTATTTT	many	TRBV12-3/TRBV12-4	TRBJ2-3	TRBD2
CASSTTGGREQYF	TGTGCCAGCAGCACTACAGGGGGCAGGGAGCAGTACTTC	many	TRBV7-7	TRBJ2-7	TRBD1
CATSGPGANIQYF	TGTGCCACCAGCGGTCCCGGGGCAAACATTCAGTACTTC	.	TRBV10-3	TRBJ2-4	.
CASSPDRGGYETQYF	TGTGCCAGCAGCCCCGACAGGGGAGGGTACGAGACCCAGTACTTC	.	TRBV7-2	TRBJ2-5	.
CASSQDLGGFYNEQFF	TGTGCCAGCAGCCAAGATCTGGGGGGGTTCTACAATGAGCAGTTCTTC	many	TRBV4-2	TRBJ2-1	TRBD2
CASSRSQSSTNEKLFF	TGTGCCAGCAGCCGGAGCCAGTCTTCAACTAATGAAAAACTGTTTTTT	many	TRBV4-2	TRBJ1-4	.
CASSSASTGSRNEQFF	TGTGCCAGCAGCTCCGCATCGACAGGGTCTCGCAATGAGCAGTTCTTC	many	TRBV11-3	TRBJ2-1	TRBD1
CASSFDERRSTGELFF	TGCGCCAGCAGCTTTGACGAGAGAAGGAGCACCGGGGAGCTGTTTTTT	many	TRBV5-1	TRBJ2-2	.
CASSLETGRPGELFF	TGTGCCAGCAGCTTAGAGACGGGGCGGCCCGGGGAGCTGTTTTTT	.	TRBV7-9	TRBJ2-2	.
CASSLRGTGSSGANVLTF	TGCGCCAGCAGCTTGAGGGGGACAGGAAGCTCTGGGGCCAACGTCCTGACTTTC	many	TRBV5-1	TRBJ2-6	TRBD1